This TCR beta chain is drawn from a study of CD8 T cells in Susac syndrome. Study conclusions and caveats: The number of individuals included in the study's TCR sequencing and HLA analysis was acknowledged as relatively small.

Regarding this clonotype: Its antigen is not known.

A quantity of about 0.5 to 1 ug RNA underwent reverse transcription using random hexamers. TCRdb re-analysed the immunoSEQ multiplex PCR reads in MiXCR, keeping a single row per CDR3 protein. The table includes around 79,000 distinct CDR3 sequences, around 96% detected once. The TCR comes from a human donor with multiple sclerosis. Input material: CD8+ T cells from PBMCs.

The CDR3 DNA reads as TGTGCCAGCAGGGTTAGCGGTACCCGAGAGCAGTTCTTC. Translation gives CASRVSGTREQFF. The chain is built from TRBV6-2 or TRBV6-3 and TRBJ2-1, with D perhaps TRBD2 (6 bases). The CDR3 length is 13 residues. V was trimmed by 6 bases and J by 10 bases, leaving 16 bases between them. Germline V gives CDR1 MNHEY, CDR2 SVGEGT.